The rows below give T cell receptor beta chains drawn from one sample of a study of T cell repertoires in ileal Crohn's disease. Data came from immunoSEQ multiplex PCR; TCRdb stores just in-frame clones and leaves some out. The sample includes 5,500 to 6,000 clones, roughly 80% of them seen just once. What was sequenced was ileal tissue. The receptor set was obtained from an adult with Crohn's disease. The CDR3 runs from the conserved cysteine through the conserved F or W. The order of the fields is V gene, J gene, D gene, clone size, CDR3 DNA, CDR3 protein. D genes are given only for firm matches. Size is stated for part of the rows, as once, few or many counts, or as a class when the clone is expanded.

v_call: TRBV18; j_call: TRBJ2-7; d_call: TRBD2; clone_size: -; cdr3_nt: TGTGCCAGCTCACCACCGGAGACGGGAGGTTCCTACGAGCAGTACTTC; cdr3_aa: CASSPPETGGSYEQYF
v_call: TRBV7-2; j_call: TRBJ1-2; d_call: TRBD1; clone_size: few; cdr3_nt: TGTGCCAGCAGTCGTACAGGGGCAGATGGCTACACCTTC; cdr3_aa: CASSRTGADGYTF
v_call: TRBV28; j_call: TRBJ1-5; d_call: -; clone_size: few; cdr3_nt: TGTGCCAGCAGTTCGTCGGAGGGTACGAAGTGGAATCAGCCCCAGCATTTT; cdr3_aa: CASSSSEGTKWNQPQHF
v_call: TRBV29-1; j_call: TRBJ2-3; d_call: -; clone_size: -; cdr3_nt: TGCAGCGTTGAGGGCTGGGGGCAGGACCCAGATACGCAGTATTTT; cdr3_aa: CSVEGWGQDPDTQYF
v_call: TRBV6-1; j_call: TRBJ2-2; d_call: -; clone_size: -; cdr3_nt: TGTGCCAGCAGTGAACAGGTCGCCGCCTACACCGGGGAGCTGTTTTTT; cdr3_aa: CASSEQVAAYTGELFF
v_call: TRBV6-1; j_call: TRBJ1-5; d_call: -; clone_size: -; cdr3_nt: TGTGCCAGCAAACAGACCAATCAGCCCCAGCATTTT; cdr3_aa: CASKQTNQPQHF
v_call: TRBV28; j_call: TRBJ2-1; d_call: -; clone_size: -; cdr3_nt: TGTGCCAGCAGTTTCTCCCCATTGGATGAGCAGTTCTTC; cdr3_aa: CASSFSPLDEQFF
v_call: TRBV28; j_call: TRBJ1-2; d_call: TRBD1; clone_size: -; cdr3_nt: TGTGCCAGCAGTTCAACAGGGGTGCTTGGCTACACCTTC; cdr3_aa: CASSSTGVLGYTF
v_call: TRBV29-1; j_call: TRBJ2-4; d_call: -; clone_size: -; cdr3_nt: TGCAGCGTAAGGGACGACCAAAACATTCAGTACTTC; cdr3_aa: CSVRDDQNIQYF
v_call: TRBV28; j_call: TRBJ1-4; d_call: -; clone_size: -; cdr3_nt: TGTGCCAGCAGTTCGCCCCTGGGGACTAATGAAAAACTGTTTTTT; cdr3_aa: CASSSPLGTNEKLFF
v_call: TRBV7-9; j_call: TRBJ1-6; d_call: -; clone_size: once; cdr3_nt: TGTGCCAGCAGCTTAGATCGGGGTAACTATTCACCCCTCCACTTT; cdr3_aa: CASSLDRGNYSPLHF
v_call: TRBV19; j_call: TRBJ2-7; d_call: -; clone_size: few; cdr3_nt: TGTGCCAGTAGTCTCGGTCAGAGTACTTACGAGCAGTACTTC; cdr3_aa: CASSLGQSTYEQYF
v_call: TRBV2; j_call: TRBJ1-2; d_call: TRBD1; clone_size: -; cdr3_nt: TGTGCCAGCAGCGGGACAGGGGCTAATGGCTACACCTTC; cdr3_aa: CASSGTGANGYTF
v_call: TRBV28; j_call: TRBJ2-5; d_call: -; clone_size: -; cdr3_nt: TGTGCCAGCAGTTTTGGCGGGGGCTTCCAAGAGACCCAGTACTTC; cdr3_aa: CASSFGGGFQETQYF
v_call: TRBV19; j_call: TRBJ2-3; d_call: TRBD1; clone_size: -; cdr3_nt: TGTGCCAGTAGTATCGGCGCGACAGGGGGGGGCACAGATACGCAGTATTTT; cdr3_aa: CASSIGATGGGTDTQYF
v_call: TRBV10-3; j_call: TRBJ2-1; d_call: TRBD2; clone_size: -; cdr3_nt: TGTGCCATCAGTGGCAGCGGGGGAGCCCCCAATGAGCAGTTCTTC; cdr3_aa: CAISGSGGAPNEQFF
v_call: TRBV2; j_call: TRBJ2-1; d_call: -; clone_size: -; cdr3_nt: TGTGCCAGCATACGAGCCAATGAGCAGTTCTTC; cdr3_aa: CASIRANEQFF
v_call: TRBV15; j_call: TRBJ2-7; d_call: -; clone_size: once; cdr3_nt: TGTGCCACCAGCAGAGATTTAGGAACCCTTGGCGAGCAGTACTTC; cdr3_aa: CATSRDLGTLGEQYF
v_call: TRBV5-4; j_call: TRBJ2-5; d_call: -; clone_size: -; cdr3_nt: TGTGCCAGCAGCTTGGAGGAAGGGAGGCAAGAGACCCAGTACTTC; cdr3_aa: CASSLEEGRQETQYF
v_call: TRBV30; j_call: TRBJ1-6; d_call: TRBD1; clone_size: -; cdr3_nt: TGTGCCTGGAGTCTCGGACAGGTGACCAGAATCAGCCACTTT; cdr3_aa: CAWSLGQVTRISHF
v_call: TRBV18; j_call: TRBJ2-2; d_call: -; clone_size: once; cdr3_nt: TGTGCCAGCTCACCTAGGGACGGTTTCGGGGAGCTGTTTTTT; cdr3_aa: CASSPRDGFGELFF
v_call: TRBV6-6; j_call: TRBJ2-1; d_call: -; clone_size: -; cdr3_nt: TGTGCCAGCAGTTCGCGGACGAGGAGCTCCTACAATGAGCAGTTCTTC; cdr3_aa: CASSSRTRSSYNEQFF
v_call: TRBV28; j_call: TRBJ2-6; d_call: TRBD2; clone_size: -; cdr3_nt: TGTGCCAGCAGTTTAGGGACTAGCGCCGGGGCCAACGTCCTGACTTTC; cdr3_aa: CASSLGTSAGANVLTF
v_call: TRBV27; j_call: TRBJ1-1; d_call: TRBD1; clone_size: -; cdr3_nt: TGTGCCAGCAGCCGTGGACAGGGACGCGGGGGCACTGAAGCTTTCTTT; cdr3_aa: CASSRGQGRGGTEAFF
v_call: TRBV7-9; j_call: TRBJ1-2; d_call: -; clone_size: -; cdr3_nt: TGTGCCAGCAGCCCTGGGGACTATGGCTACACCTTC; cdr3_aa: CASSPGDYGYTF
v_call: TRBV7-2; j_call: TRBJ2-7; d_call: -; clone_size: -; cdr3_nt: TGTGCCAGCAGCTTAAGGGGCGAGTTCGCCTACGAGCAGTACTTC; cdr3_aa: CASSLRGEFAYEQYF
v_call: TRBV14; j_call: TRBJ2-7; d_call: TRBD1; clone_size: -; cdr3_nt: TGTGCCAGCAGCCTCCGGGACAGGAGATTTCAGTACTTC; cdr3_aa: CASSLRDRRFQYF
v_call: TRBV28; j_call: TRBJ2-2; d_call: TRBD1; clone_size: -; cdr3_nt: TGTGCCAGCAGTGGGAGCGGGACAGGGAAGCGCGGGGAGCTGTTTTTT; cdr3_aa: CASSGSGTGKRGELFF
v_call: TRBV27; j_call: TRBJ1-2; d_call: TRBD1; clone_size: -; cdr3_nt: TGTGCCAGCAGTTCCTCTACCGGGACAGGGGTTAGCTATGGCTACACCTTC; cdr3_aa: CASSSSTGTGVSYGYTF
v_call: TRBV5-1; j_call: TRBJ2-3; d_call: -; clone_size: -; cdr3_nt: TGCGCCAGCAGCTTGGCGGGGCCGGGGACAGATACGCAGTATTTT; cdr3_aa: CASSLAGPGTDTQYF
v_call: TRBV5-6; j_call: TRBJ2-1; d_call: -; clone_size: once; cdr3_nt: TGTGCCAGCAGCTTGGGTGACAGTACCTACAATGAGCAGTTCTTC; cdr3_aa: CASSLGDSTYNEQFF
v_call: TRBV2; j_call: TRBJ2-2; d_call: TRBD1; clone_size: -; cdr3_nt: TGTGCCAGCCGACAGGGAGCGAACACCGGGGAGCTGTTTTTT; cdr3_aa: CASRQGANTGELFF
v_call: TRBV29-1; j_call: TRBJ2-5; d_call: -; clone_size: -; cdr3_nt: TGCAGCGTAGCGAGAGGGCTAGGAGAGACCCAGTACTTC; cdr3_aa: CSVARGLGETQYF
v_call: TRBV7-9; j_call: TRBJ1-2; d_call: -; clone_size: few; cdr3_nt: TGTGCCAGCAGCTTGGGCAGAACGTCGGGCTACACCTTC; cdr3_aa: CASSLGRTSGYTF
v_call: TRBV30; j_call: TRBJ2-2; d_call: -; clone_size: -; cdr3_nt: TGTGCCTGGAGTGTCTACCGGTCAAACACCGGGGAGCTGTTTTTT; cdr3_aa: CAWSVYRSNTGELFF
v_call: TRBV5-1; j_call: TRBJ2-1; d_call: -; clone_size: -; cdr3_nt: TGCGCCAGCAGCTCGGGATTTCGACCCCTAGATGAGCAGTTCTTC; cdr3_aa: CASSSGFRPLDEQFF
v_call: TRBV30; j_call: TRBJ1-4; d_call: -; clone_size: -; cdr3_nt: TGTGCCTGGAGTGTGGGGGTCGCAACTAATGAAAAACTGTTTTTT; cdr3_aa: CAWSVGVATNEKLFF
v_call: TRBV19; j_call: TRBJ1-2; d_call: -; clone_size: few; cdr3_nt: TGTGCCAGTAGTATGCGGCAGGTCTATGGCTACACCTTC; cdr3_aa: CASSMRQVYGYTF
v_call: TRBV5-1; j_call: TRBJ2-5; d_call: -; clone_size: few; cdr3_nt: TGCGCCAGCAGCTTGGAAGTAAGGGTGCCAGAGACCCAGTACTTC; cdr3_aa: CASSLEVRVPETQYF
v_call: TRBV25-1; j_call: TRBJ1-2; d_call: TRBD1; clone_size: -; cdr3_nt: TGTGCCAGCGGTTGGGACAGCGGACTCTACACCTTC; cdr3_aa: CASGWDSGLYTF
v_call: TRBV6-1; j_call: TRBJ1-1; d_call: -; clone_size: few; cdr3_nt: TGTGCCAGCTGGGACAATTGGGTTGGTGAAGCTTTCTTT; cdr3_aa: CASWDNWVGEAFF
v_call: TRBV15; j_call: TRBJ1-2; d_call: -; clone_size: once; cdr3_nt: TGTGCCACCAGCAGAGATCGGGGTACAGGGTACTATGGCTACACCTTC; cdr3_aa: CATSRDRGTGYYGYTF
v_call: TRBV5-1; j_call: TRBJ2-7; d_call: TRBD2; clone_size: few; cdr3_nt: TGCGCCAGCAGCTTAACTAGCGGGTTGTACGAGCAGTACTTC; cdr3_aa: CASSLTSGLYEQYF
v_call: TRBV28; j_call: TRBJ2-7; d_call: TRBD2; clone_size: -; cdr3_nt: TGTGCCAGCAGCATTGGCGGGAGAGGTACATACGAGCAGTACTTC; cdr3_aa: CASSIGGRGTYEQYF
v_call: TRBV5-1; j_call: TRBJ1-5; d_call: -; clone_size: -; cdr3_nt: TGCGCCAGCAGCTCCAAGAGGGGGGAATTCAGCAATCAGCCCCAGCATTTT; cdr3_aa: CASSSKRGEFSNQPQHF
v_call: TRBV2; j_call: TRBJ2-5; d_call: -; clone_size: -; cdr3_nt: TGTGCCAGCAGTGCTAGTGGGCTCCGCGAGACCCAGTACTTC; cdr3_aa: CASSASGLRETQYF
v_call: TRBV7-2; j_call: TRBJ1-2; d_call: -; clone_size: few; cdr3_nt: TGTGCCAGCAGCTTAACGGACGGCTATGGCTACACCTTC; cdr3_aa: CASSLTDGYGYTF
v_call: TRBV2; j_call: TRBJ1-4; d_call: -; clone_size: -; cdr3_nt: TGTGCCAGCAGTGCGACCTTAACAGGCTTAGGTGAAAAACTGTTTTTT; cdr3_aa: CASSATLTGLGEKLFF
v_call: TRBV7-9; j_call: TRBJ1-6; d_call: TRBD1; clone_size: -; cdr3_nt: TGTGCCAGCAGCTTAGGGACAGGGTATTCACCCCTCCACTTT; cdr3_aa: CASSLGTGYSPLHF
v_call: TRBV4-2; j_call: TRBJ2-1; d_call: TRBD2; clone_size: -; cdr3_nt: TGTGCCAGCAGCCCGAGACTAGCGGGACACTACAATGAGCAGTTCTTC; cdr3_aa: CASSPRLAGHYNEQFF
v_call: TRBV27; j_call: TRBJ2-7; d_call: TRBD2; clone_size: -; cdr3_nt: TGTGCCAGCAGTTTAGCGTCTAGCGGGAGGCGGTCCTACGAGCAGTACTTC; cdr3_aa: CASSLASSGRRSYEQYF
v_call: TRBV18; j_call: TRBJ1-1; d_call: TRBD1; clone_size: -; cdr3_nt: TGTGCCAGCTCACCAAAATTGGGACAGGGGGTTATGAACACTGAAGCTTTCTTT; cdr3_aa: CASSPKLGQGVMNTEAFF
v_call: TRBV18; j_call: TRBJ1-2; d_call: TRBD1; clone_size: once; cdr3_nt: TGTGCCAGCTCACCAAGGCAGGGGGCATCCACCTTC; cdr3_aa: CASSPRQGASTF